This section outlines one T cell receptor beta chain sequence together with its context. The antigen is unknown. This sample was included in a study of graft-versus-host responses after intestinal transplantation. Study background: Recipients were all induced with anti-thymocyte globulin, then given tacrolimus and steroids for about 3 years.

Repertoires were generated with immunoSEQ multiplex PCR, while TCRdb's copy carries only in-frame clones and drops some. The data hold some 96,000 clones, with about 90% observed a single time. The germline CDR1 and CDR2 sequences are MNHEY and SVGAGI. The CDR3 runs to 14 residues. Trimming cost V 6 bases and J 2 bases; bases outside gene matches: 6. Study-level points and caveats: The presence of high graft-versus-host to host-versus-graft clonal ratios in allografts characterized patients with graft-donor T cell macrochimerism. GvH clones were found in recipient marrow; some appeared first in ileum or blood. Early post-transplant HvG declines showed an association with peak circulating GvH clone levels.

This specimen consisted of unstimulated CD4+ T cells sorted from spleen or lymph node cells, obtained before transplant. The receptor was isolated from a human donor who was the organ donor for an intestinal transplant. The rearrangement links TRBV6-5 to TRBJ1-1; 7 bases map to TRBD1. CDR3 residues: CASRGQTLNTEAFF. The CDR3 DNA reads TGTGCCAGCAGGGGACAGACACTTAACACTGAAGCTTTCTTT.